These 21 T cell receptor beta chains were sequenced from one sample in a study of blood T cells in healthy people across ages. For the second PCR, which ran for roughly 6 to 11 cycles, a sample-barcoded 5' primer and a J-beta primer mix were used. TCRdb re-analysed the 5' RACE reads in MiXCR, keeping a single row per CDR3 protein. The repertoire includes about a million distinct CDR3 sequences, around two fifths of them detected once, and 10% to 15% sits in the top ten. The source material was blood. The receptors were sampled from a man younger than 30 in good health.

This clonotype was seen at least ten times. The chain links TRBV10-3 to TRBJ2-1; 7 positions agree with TRBD1. This CDR3 contains 15 residues. The V gene end was trimmed by 2 bases and the J gene end by 5 bases; junction bases not matched to a gene: 6. Looked up from germline, CDR1 is ENHRY and CDR2 is SYGVKD. In DNA, the CDR3 is TGTGCCATCAGTGAGAGGGGACAGCTAAACAATGAGCAGTTCTTC. This gives the protein CAISERGQLNNEQFF.

In its sample, this clonotype was seen a few times. This chain joins TRBV9 and TRBJ2-7; possibly TRBD1 for D (5 bases). Germline V gene sequence: CDR1 SGDLS, CDR2 YYNGEE. V was cut by 3 bases and J by 4 bases, with 14 bases left in between. The CDR3 runs 14 residues. The CDR3 here is CASSDGQGSYEQYF. CDR3 coding DNA: TGTGCCAGCAGCGACGGGCAGGGAAGTTACGAGCAGTACTTC.

This clonotype has more than one count but fewer than ten. V and J are TRBV20-1 and TRBJ2-3; the D gene is possibly TRBD2 (5 bases). The V gene's germline CDR1 is DFQATT and CDR2 SNEGSKA (reference sequence). V lost 6 bases and J 2 bases, leaving 12 bases between the germline ends. This CDR3 has 13 residues. The CDR3 is CSAPPGNTDTQYF. CDR3 nucleotides: TGCAGTGCCCCCCCGGGGAACACAGATACGCAGTATTTT.

The V call is TRBV5-1, the J call TRBJ1-6; no firm D call. Germline-derived CDR1 and CDR2 are SGHRS and YFSETQ. There are 15 residues in the CDR3. Trimming removed 4 bases at V and 5 bases at J, with 13 bases between. Here the CDR3 DNA reads TGCGCCAGCAGCCAGGACGGATCTAATAATTCACCCCTCCACTTT. Protein: CASSQDGSNNSPLHF.

Only a few counts were recorded for this clonotype. The chain couples TRBV12-3 or TRBV12-4 to TRBJ2-1, with TRBD2 identical over 8 bases. The J segment lost 3 bases and the V segment lost 3 bases, leaving 4 bases of the junction unmatched. This CDR3 comprises 15 residues. The DNA for the CDR3 is TGTGCCAGCAGTTTTGGAGCGGGGGTCTACAATGAGCAGTTCTTC. This gives the protein CASSFGAGVYNEQFF.

This clonotype was recorded once. Here the CDR3 DNA reads TGTGCCAGCAGCCCAGAGGGAACCAATTCACCCCTCCACTTT. Amino acid sequence: CASSPEGTNSPLHF. This rearrangement joins TRBV4-2 to TRBJ1-6; no clear D. CDR3 length: 14 amino acids. V dropped 4 bases and J dropped 7 bases, with 11 bases sitting between them. Looked up from germline, CDR1 is LGHNA and CDR2 is YNFKEQ.

This clonotype was seen a handful of times. The chain uses TRBV7-9 and TRBJ1-5; D is unclear. Trimming stripped 4 bases from V and 5 bases from J, with 18 bases between. This CDR3 is 16 amino acids long. Germline V gene sequence: CDR1 SEHNR, CDR2 FQNEAQ (reference sequence). CDR3 nucleotide sequence: TGTGCCAGCAGCTCGATCGACGATGCCGTGGATCAGCCCCAGCATTTT. Its protein product is CASSSIDDAVDQPQHF.

CDR3 nucleotide sequence: TGTGCCAGCAGTTCACAGGGGGCGAGGACCTACGAGCAGTACTTC. Protein product: CASSSQGARTYEQYF. The chain employs TRBV27 and TRBJ2-7, with 9 bases fitting TRBD1. With 4 bases clipped from V and 2 bases from J, the junction kept 6 bases outside the gene matches. The CDR3 is 15 residues long. CDR1 MNHEY and CDR2 SMNVEV come from the germline V gene (reference sequence).

V usage is TRBV20-1 and J usage is TRBJ1-5; 7 nucleotides match TRBD1. This CDR3 region has 14 residues. V lost 3 bases, J lost 6 bases, and 8 bases stayed unmatched. The germline gives CDR1 DFQATT, CDR2 SNEGSKA (reference sequence). Here the CDR3 reads CSASAGTASQPQHF. In DNA form, the CDR3 reads TGCAGTGCTAGTGCCGGGACAGCTTCTCAGCCCCAGCATTTT.

The chain's CDR3 is CASSQEDRSNYGYTF. The CDR3 DNA is TGTGCCAGCAGCCAAGAGGACAGAAGTAACTATGGCTACACCTTC. This sequence joins TRBV3-1 and TRBJ1-2; D is perhaps TRBD1 (6 bases). V lost 0 bases and J 1 base, leaving 9 bases between the germline ends. Germline V gives CDR1 LGHDT, CDR2 YNNKEL (reference sequence). This CDR3 spans 15 amino acids.

V gene TRBV20-1 combines with J gene TRBJ1-4; unclear D gene. The CDR3 has 14 residues. Germline V lookup: CDR1 DFQATT, CDR2 SNEGSKA (reference sequence). Deletions cut 2 bases from V and 8 bases from J, with 15 bases between. CDR3 bases: TGCAGTGCTAGAAAAAACCGGGAAGCCGAAAAACTGTTTTTT. Its translation is CSARKNREAEKLFF.

V is TRBV5-6 and J is TRBJ1-1; perhaps TRBD1 as D (5 bases). The CDR3 is made up of 13 amino acids. The V and J ends lost 3 bases and 8 bases respectively, with 14 bases between them. Germline loops: CDR1 SGHDT, CDR2 YYEEEE. DNA of the CDR3: TGTGCCAGCAGCTCCAGGGTAGGAGGGGAAGCTTTCTTT. Its protein product is CASSSRVGGEAFF.

This clonotype was detected a few times. The J gene is TRBJ1-2, the V gene TRBV7-9; 7 positions agree with TRBD1. CDR3 length: 14 amino acids. CDR1 is SEHNR, CDR2 FQNEAQ, per germline (reference sequence). V lost 5 bases and J lost 4; bases outside the gene matches: 7. As DNA, the CDR3 is TGTGCCAGCAGCACGCGACAGGGTAGCTATGGCTACACCTTC. This translates into CASSTRQGSYGYTF.

This clonotype was detected only a few times. The rearrangement links TRBV25-1 to TRBJ2-4; tentatively, D is TRBD2 (6 bases). The J call is doubtful: the DNA matches TRBJ2-5 better. Per the germline V gene, CDR1 is MGHDK and CDR2 is SYGVNS. The CDR3 has 14 amino acids. This chain's CDR3 is CASSEWADSGTQYF. For the CDR3, the DNA is TGTGCCAGCAGTGAATGGGCCGATAGCGGGACCCAGTACTTC.

The chain has TRBV2 and TRBJ2-5; 8 bases are shared with TRBD2. Germline values: CDR1 SNHLY, CDR2 FYNNEI. The CDR3 is 12 residues long. Germline trimming cut 11 bases from V and 4 bases from J; bases unmatched to any gene: 6. The CDR3 DNA follows: TGTGCCCTTAATAGCGGGGCAGAGACCCAGTACTTC. Amino acid sequence: CALNSGAETQYF.

This clonotype was observed a few times. V usage is TRBV30 and J usage is TRBJ1-2, with a possible D match to TRBD1 (6 bases). Looked up from germline, CDR1 is GTSNPN and CDR2 is SVGIG (reference sequence). The CDR3 covers 13 residues. The V and J ends lost 1 base and 8 bases respectively, with 14 bases between them. The CDR3 coding sequence is TGTGCCTGGAGTGCCATGACAGGAAAAGGCTACACCTTC. Amino acid sequence: CAWSAMTGKGYTF.

This clonotype came up a few times. V gene TRBV4-2 combines with J gene TRBJ1-1; TRBD1 is a possible D gene (6 bases). The V gene's germline CDR1 is LGHNA and CDR2 YNFKEQ. The V gene lost 0 bases and the J gene lost 0 bases, with 8 bases spanning the gap. The CDR3 extends over 15 amino acids. The CDR3 DNA reads TGTGCCAGCAGCCAAGAGGGGGCGGTGAACACTGAAGCTTTCTTT. Translation: CASSQEGAVNTEAFF.

This clonotype was recorded at least ten times. This rearrangement joins TRBV3-1 to TRBJ1-6; 7 nucleotides line up with TRBD1. Losses at the gene ends were 3 bases for V and 5 bases for J; bases not matched to a gene: 4. The germline gives CDR1 LGHDT, CDR2 YNNKEL (reference sequence). The CDR3 consists of 15 residues. This chain's CDR3 is CASSQEGQNNSPLHF. The CDR3 nucleotides read TGTGCCAGCAGCCAGGAGGGACAGAATAATTCACCCCTCCACTTT.

As concerns this clonotype: At one end the junction does not follow the germline gene, possibly because of a read error. This chain connects TRBV20-1 to TRBJ1-1; no reliable D call. CDR3 length: 13 residues. Germline CDR1 reads DFQATT; CDR2 reads SNEGSKA (reference sequence). DNA for the CDR3: TGCAGTGCTGTGGGCGGTACGAACACTGGAGCTTTCTTT. It specifies CSAVGGTNTGAFF.

On this clonotype itself: Just one base apart from a much larger clone, this may be a read error. This chain links TRBV4-3 with TRBJ2-5; D ambiguous. The length of the CDR3 is 13 residues. CDR1 is LGHNA, CDR2 YSLEER, per germline. CDR3: CASSQQRQEAQYF. CDR3 sequence (DNA): TGCGCCAGCAGCCAACAACGCCAAGAGGCCCAGTACTTC.

This chain's CDR3 is CSATRLATYNEQFF. The CDR3 DNA sequence: TGCAGTGCAACTCGACTAGCGACCTACAATGAGCAGTTCTTC. The rearrangement joins TRBV20-1 to TRBJ2-1; 8 nucleotides agree with TRBD2. This CDR3 region has 14 residues. V gave up 6 bases and J gave up 2 bases; unmatched junction bases: 6. Germline values: CDR1 DFQATT, CDR2 SNEGSKA (reference sequence).